One sample yielded the 29 T cell receptor beta chains listed below, sequenced in a study of CD8+ T cells in alopecia areata. Indicated treatment: oral pan-JAK inhibitor, 5-10 mg twice daily. Following RNA extraction, reverse transcription yielded cDNA that acted as the sequencing template. This table comes from immunoSEQ multiplex PCR, and its TCRdb copy is limited to in-frame clones, with some not included. The sample comprises 150,000 to 200,000 clones, 58% of which are singletons, and under 20% rests with the top ten. Source: CD4+ T cells sorted from blood, taken between weeks 55 and 65, from a patient treated with tofacitinib. The receptors were gathered from a human donor with alopecia areata.

This clone occurred once. The J gene is TRBJ2-4, the V gene TRBV6-1, with D unresolved. The CDR3 is made up of 12 amino acids. The germline CDR1 and CDR2 sequences are MNHNS and SASEGT. V lost 8 bases and J 0 bases, leaving 5 bases between the germline ends. Written as DNA, the CDR3 is TGTGCCAGCGGCATAGCCAAAAACATTCAGTACTTC. It yields the protein CASGIAKNIQYF.

The V gene is TRBV7-3, the J gene TRBJ1-1, with D possibly being TRBD1 (5 bases). CDR3 length equals 14 residues. The germline V gene has CDR1 SGHTA and CDR2 FQGTGA. V was clipped by 5 bases and J by 1 base, with 11 bases between them. CDR3 coding DNA: TGTGCCAGCAGCCGGGACGGAAGGAACACTGAAGCTTTCTTT. It yields the protein CASSRDGRNTEAFF.

CDR3 amino acids: CASSSNPGEGETQYF. In nucleotides, the CDR3 is TGTGCCAGCAGCTCAAACCCAGGGGAGGGAGAGACCCAGTACTTC. The chain links TRBV7-9 to TRBJ2-5; a possible D gene is TRBD2 (7 bases). The CDR3 spans 15 residues. Germline lookup yields CDR1 SEHNR and CDR2 FQNEAQ (reference sequence). V lost 4 bases to trimming and J lost 4 bases, with 16 bases between them.

V and J are TRBV5-1 and TRBJ1-2; the D gene is possibly TRBD1 (5 bases). Trimming took off 0 bases at V and 7 bases at J, with 16 bases between the two ends. In germline, CDR1 is SGHRS, CDR2 YFSETQ. This CDR3 has 15 residues. The CDR3 spells CASSLAAGGGSGYTF. The CDR3 nucleotides are TGCGCCAGCAGCTTGGCGGCCGGTGGGGGAAGTGGCTACACCTTC.

This chain links TRBV7-9 with TRBJ2-3, with 10 bases that match TRBD2. This CDR3 region has 16 residues. V trimming: 5 bases; J trimming: 0 bases; junction bases outside the gene matches: 5. Germline V gene sequence: CDR1 SEHNR, CDR2 FQNEAQ (reference sequence). The CDR3 reads CASSPTSGVSTDTQYF. As DNA, the CDR3 is TGTGCCAGCAGCCCCACTAGCGGGGTGAGCACAGATACGCAGTATTTT.

J is TRBJ1-2 and V is TRBV9, with TRBD1 matching 7 bases. V was pared by 0 bases and J by 4 bases, with 6 bases of the junction left unmatched. CDR3 length equals 15 residues. The germline V gene encodes CDR1 SGDLS and CDR2 YYNGEE. CDR3 protein: CASSVGTGEGYGYTF. The CDR3 nucleotides read TGTGCCAGCAGCGTAGGCACAGGGGAGGGCTATGGCTACACCTTC.

This clone occurred a few times. The rearrangement uses TRBV30 and TRBJ2-7; TRBD2 might be the D (6 bases). CDR3 length: 14 residues. Germline V lookup: CDR1 GTSNPN, CDR2 SVGIG (reference sequence). Trimming took 3 bases from V and 7 from J, leaving 19 bases between them. Here the CDR3 reads CAWSGTSSVGEQYF. The CDR3 nucleotides are TGTGCCTGGAGCGGGACTTCCTCTGTAGGGGAGCAGTACTTC. Full variable domain (missing parts from reference TRBV30 and TRBJ2-7): SQTIHQWPATLVQPVGSPLSLECTVEGTSNPNLYWYRQAAGRGLQLLFYSVGIGQISSEVPQNLSASRPQDRQFILSSKKLLLSDSGFYLCAWSGTSSVGEQYFGPGTRLTVT.

The rearrangement links TRBV25-1 to TRBJ2-1; TRBD2 agrees at 7 bases. The CDR3 sequence is 14 residues long. Germline V gene sequence: CDR1 MGHDK, CDR2 SYGVNS. Germline trimming cut 2 bases from V and 5 bases from J; bases unmatched to any gene: 3. The CDR3 protein is CASSEGLADNEQFF. For the CDR3, the DNA is TGTGCCAGCAGTGAAGGCCTAGCGGACAATGAGCAGTTCTTC.

V and J are TRBV2 and TRBJ2-5; no definite D call. This CDR3 is built from 14 residues. With 2 bases removed from V and 5 bases from J, the gap between germline ends came to 12 bases. Germline CDR1 is SNHLY and CDR2 is FYNNEI. CDR3 region: CASSEMGLGETQYF. The CDR3 DNA reads TGTGCCAGCAGTGAAATGGGCCTCGGGGAGACCCAGTACTTC.

This clone has just a few counts. This chain links TRBV5-6 with TRBJ1-1; D possibly corresponds to TRBD1 (5 bases). Trimming took 3 bases from V and 4 from J, leaving 19 bases between them. The V gene's germline CDR1 is SGHDT and CDR2 YYEEEE. This CDR3 is built from 16 residues. The DNA of the CDR3 is TGTGCCAGCAGCTCTGGTGGCAGGGTGTTTGGCACTGAAGCTTTCTTT. This translates into CASSSGGRVFGTEAFF.

This rearrangement joins TRBV27 to TRBJ2-7; D assignment may be TRBD1 or TRBD2 (6 bases each). Germline V gene sequence: CDR1 MNHEY, CDR2 SMNVEV (reference sequence). V dropped 0 bases and J dropped 3 bases, with 15 bases sitting between them. The CDR3 runs to 16 residues. The CDR3 loop is CASSLSSRGASYEQYF. In DNA, the CDR3 is TGTGCCAGCAGTTTATCGAGTAGGGGGGCCAGCTACGAGCAGTACTTC.

The gene calls are TRBV6-1 and TRBJ2-5; D gene unclear. The CDR3 runs 15 residues. In germline, CDR1 is MNHNS, CDR2 SASEGT. V lost 5 bases, J lost 2 bases, and 15 bases lay in between. CDR3 residues: CASSKNGPPQETQYF. CDR3 sequence (DNA): TGTGCCAGCAGTAAAAACGGCCCGCCACAAGAGACCCAGTACTTC.

About this clone: The sample holds other DNA sequences that translate to the same CDR3. The chain joins TRBV5-1 to TRBJ1-5, with 7 bases identical to TRBD1. The CDR3 extends over 15 amino acids. Germline trimming cut 0 bases from V and 3 bases from J; bases unmatched to any gene: 3. CDR1 is SGHRS and CDR2 is YFSETQ in the germline V gene. CDR3 residues: CASSLGTGSNQPQHF. The CDR3 DNA follows: TGCGCCAGCAGCTTGGGGACAGGATCCAATCAGCCCCAGCATTTT.

This clone appeared once. This rearrangement joins TRBV5-1 to TRBJ2-3; D not resolved. Germline values: CDR1 SGHRS, CDR2 YFSETQ. The CDR3 is 14 residues long. V was cut by 1 base and J by 3 bases, with 9 bases left in between. CDR3 region: CASSLSGRTDTQYF. In DNA form, the CDR3 reads TGCGCCAGCAGCTTGAGTGGCAGGACAGATACGCAGTATTTT.

CDR3 loop: CASSQNRGIYGYTF. CDR3 bases: TGTGCCAGCAGCCAAAATAGGGGGATCTATGGCTACACCTTC. The chain carries TRBV7-2 and TRBJ1-2; TRBD1 is a possible D gene (6 bases). The ends were cut back, 5 bases at V and 4 bases at J, with 14 bases in the middle. CDR3 length equals 14 residues. Looked up from germline, CDR1 is SGHTA and CDR2 is FQGNSA.

The chain combines TRBV6-5 with TRBJ2-6, with D perhaps given as TRBD1 or TRBD2 (5 bases each). Trimming removed 5 bases from V and 0 bases from J, with 8 bases in between. The CDR3 runs 15 residues. The germline V gene has CDR1 MNHEY and CDR2 SVGAGI. The DNA of the CDR3 is TGTGCCAGCAGTCCTGGGGGCTCTGGGGCCAACGTCCTGACTTTC. This encodes CASSPGGSGANVLTF.

This chain uses TRBV5-1 with TRBJ1-1, with D possibly matching TRBD1 (5 bases). Germline V gene data show CDR1 as SGHRS and CDR2 as YFSETQ. Between the trimmed V and J ends, which lost 4 bases and 5 bases, there was a span of 12 bases. This CDR3 comprises 13 residues. CDR3: CASSTGTATEAFF. The DNA of the CDR3 is TGCGCCAGCAGCACCGGGACTGCGACTGAAGCTTTCTTT.

The chain links TRBV25-1 to TRBJ2-3; D not resolved. This CDR3 has 17 residues. The V end was cut by 6 bases, the J end by 0 bases, with 19 bases between. The V gene's germline CDR1 is MGHDK and CDR2 SYGVNS. The CDR3 DNA follows: TGTGCCAGCAGCGAAATGGGATTTGGTTCTAGCACAGATACGCAGTATTTT. Translation: CASSEMGFGSSTDTQYF.

V and J are TRBV20-1 and TRBJ1-1; D remains ambiguous. V lost 5 bases and J 6 bases, leaving 10 bases between the germline ends. The CDR3 is 11 residues long. Looked up from germline, CDR1 is DFQATT and CDR2 is SNEGSKA (reference sequence). This chain's CDR3 is CSAGPSAEAFF. CDR3 DNA sequence: TGCAGTGCTGGACCCTCGGCTGAAGCTTTCTTT.

This clone was seen more than once but under ten times. The V gene is TRBV4-1, the J gene TRBJ2-7, with unresolved D. Trimming left V 1 base short and J 0 bases short, with 10 bases between. The CDR3 has 15 residues. Germline V CDR1 and CDR2: MGHRA, YSYEKL. In nucleotides, the CDR3 is TGCGCCAGCAGCCAAGGCCTGGACCGCTCCTACGAGCAGTACTTC. This encodes CASSQGLDRSYEQYF.

The chain combines TRBV28 with TRBJ1-3; the match to TRBD1 covers 7 bases. Germline V lookup: CDR1 MDHEN, CDR2 SYDVKM. J was trimmed by 3 bases and V by 10 bases; bases with no gene match: 3. CDR3 length: 12 amino acids. The CDR3 DNA reads TGTGCCACGGGACAGAATGGAAACACCATATATTTT. The encoded protein is CATGQNGNTIYF.

The V gene is TRBV5-1, the J gene TRBJ2-5; D remains unclear. In germline, CDR1 is SGHRS, CDR2 YFSETQ. There are 14 residues in the CDR3. V shed 7 bases and J shed 7 bases, with 20 bases lying between them. CDR3 sequence (DNA): TGCGCCAGCTATCCCGAGACCCTAACGGGGACCCAGTACTTC. Protein: CASYPETLTGTQYF. Full variable domain (outside the CDR3, taken from reference TRBV5-1 and TRBJ2-5): KAGVTQTPRYLIKTRGQQVTLSCSPISGHRSVSWYQQTPGQGLQFLFEYFSETQRNKGNFPGRFSGRQFSNSRSEMNVSTLELGDSALYLCASYPETLTGTQYFGPGTRLLVL.

This clone came up a few times. The chain employs TRBV5-1 and TRBJ2-2; 9 positions agree with TRBD1. Germline values: CDR1 SGHRS, CDR2 YFSETQ. The CDR3 contains 14 residues. J was trimmed by 7 bases and V by 10 bases; bases with no gene match: 11. In DNA, the CDR3 is TGCGCCGGCAAGCCGGGACAGGGCGTCGGGGAGCTGTTTTTT. This encodes CAGKPGQGVGELFF.

The gene calls are TRBV6-1 and TRBJ2-5; D unclear. The CDR3 has 9 amino acids. Germline V CDR1 and CDR2: MNHNS, SASEGT. V was pared by 11 bases and J by 9 bases, with 10 bases between. The chain's CDR3 is CAAHAAQYF. Written as DNA, the CDR3 is TGTGCCGCCCACGCGGCCCAGTACTTC.

V usage is TRBV14 and J usage is TRBJ2-3; D perhaps matches TRBD2 (5 bases). CDR3 length: 16 residues. Looked up from germline, CDR1 is SGHDN and CDR2 is FVKESK. Trimming cost V 2 bases and J 2 bases, with 14 bases left between them. CDR3 in DNA: TGTGCCAGCAGCCAAAGGATAGGACTTTCCACAGATACGCAGTATTTT. Protein sequence: CASSQRIGLSTDTQYF.

This clone came up a few times. The rearrangement joins TRBV7-9 to TRBJ1-5; D perhaps matches TRBD1 (5 bases). Germline V gene lookup returns CDR1 SEHNR and CDR2 FQNEAQ (reference sequence). Deletions cut 7 bases from V and 2 bases from J, with 12 bases between. This CDR3 has 14 residues. The CDR3 nucleotides read TGTGCCAGCACCCTTCAGGGTGGCAATCAGCCCCAGCATTTT. This sequence encodes CASTLQGGNQPQHF.

The V and J genes are TRBV30 and TRBJ2-3; D is perhaps TRBD1 (6 bases). The germline V gene encodes CDR1 GTSNPN and CDR2 SVGIG (reference sequence). V lost 3 bases to trimming and J lost 3 bases, with 19 bases between them. The CDR3 length is 16 residues. This CDR3 reads CAWSALNRVVTDTQYF. The CDR3 coding sequence is TGTGCCTGGAGCGCACTCAACAGGGTTGTGACAGATACGCAGTATTTT.

The chain joins TRBV5-1 to TRBJ2-1; no reliable D call. V was shortened by 4 bases and J by 0 bases, with 11 bases between the two germline ends. CDR3 length: 15 residues. The germline CDR1 and CDR2 sequences are SGHRS and YFSETQ. The CDR3 bases are TGCGCCAGCAGCCGGGTCGGCAGCTCCTACAATGAGCAGTTCTTC. It is translated as CASSRVGSSYNEQFF.

The V and J genes are TRBV15 and TRBJ2-5, with 8 bases that match TRBD2. CDR1 and CDR2 (germline): LNHNV, YYDKDF (reference sequence). There are 15 residues in the CDR3. V shed 0 bases, J shed 2 bases, and the junction held 2 bases outside the gene matches. CDR3 sequence: CATSRDSGEQETQYF. DNA for the CDR3: TGTGCCACCAGCAGAGATAGCGGGGAACAAGAGACCCAGTACTTC. Using reference TRBV15 and TRBJ2-5 for the parts outside the CDR3, the full variable domain is DAMVIQNPRYQVTQFGKPVTLSCSQTLNHNVMYWYQQKSSQAPKLLFHYYDKDFNNEADTPDNFQSRRPNTSFCFLDIRSPGLGDTAMYLCATSRDSGEQETQYFGPGTRLLVL.